A single sample gave rise to the 5 T cell receptor beta chains below, sequenced in a study of control samples from healthy donors and cancer patients. The method was immunoSEQ multiplex PCR; TCRdb's version includes in-frame clones alone and lacks a portion of them. The listing contains some 180,000 clones. Sequencing was done on a sample of blood. The receptor source for this set is a woman in her thirties in good health.

The chain has TRBV7-9 and TRBJ1-3; D uncertain. The CDR3 has 14 residues. Germline lookup yields CDR1 SEHNR and CDR2 FQNEAQ (reference sequence). V was clipped by 2 bases and J by 3 bases, with 8 bases between them. The chain's CDR3 is CASSLSNDGNTIYF. CDR3 DNA: TGTGCCAGCAGCTTATCTAACGATGGAAACACCATATATTTT. The whole variable domain, filled in from reference TRBV7-9 and TRBJ1-3, reads DTGVSQNPRHKITKRGQNVTFRCDPISEHNRLYWYRQTLGQGPEFLTYFQNEAQLEKSRLLSDRFSAERPKGSFSTLEIQRTEQGDSAMYLCASSLSNDGNTIYFGEGSWLTVV.

This sequence joins TRBV30 and TRBJ2-3; 7 bases fit TRBD1. Germline V CDR1 and CDR2: GTSNPN, SVGIG (reference sequence). Losses at the gene ends were 5 bases for V and 1 base for J; bases not matched to a gene: 6. The CDR3 is made up of 14 amino acids. CDR3 amino acids: CAWLQGMGTDTQYF. CDR3 nucleotides: TGTGCCTGGTTACAGGGGATGGGCACAGATACGCAGTATTTT.

The gene calls are TRBV16 and TRBJ1-4; D gene uncertain. Trimming left V 1 base short and J 4 bases short, with 10 bases between. The CDR3 is 15 amino acids. Looked up from germline, CDR1 is KGHSY and CDR2 is FQNENV. The CDR3 region is CASSQLEDINEKLFF. The DNA for the CDR3 is TGTGCCAGCAGCCAATTGGAAGACATTAATGAAAAACTGTTTTTT. Filled out from reference TRBV16 and TRBJ1-4, the complete variable domain reads GEEVAQTPKHLVRGEGQKAKLYCAPIKGHSYVFWYQQVLKNEFKFLISFQNENVFDETGMPKERFSAKCLPNSPCSLEIQATKLEDSAVYFCASSQLEDINEKLFFGSGTQLSVL.

V gene TRBV18 combines with J gene TRBJ1-5; D unresolved. From germline, CDR1 is KGHSH and CDR2 LQKENI. V was cut by 4 bases and J by 0 bases, with 7 bases left in between. The CDR3 covers 14 residues. CDR3 in amino acids: CASSRAFSNQPQHF. The CDR3 DNA reads TGTGCCAGCTCACGGGCCTTTAGCAATCAGCCCCAGCATTTT.

The CDR3 here is CASSQPGTNQPQHF. For the CDR3, the DNA is TGTGCCAGCAGCCAGCCGGGAACTAATCAGCCCCAGCATTTT. This rearrangement joins TRBV7-2 to TRBJ1-5; D ambiguous. Germline loops: CDR1 SGHTA, CDR2 FQGNSA. The CDR3 contains 14 residues. V shed 5 bases and J shed 4 bases, with 12 bases lying between them. The full variable domain, with the rest looked up from reference TRBV7-2 and TRBJ1-5, is GAGVSQSPSNKVTEKGKDVELRCDPISGHTALYWYRQSLGQGLEFLIYFQGNSAPDKSGLPSDRFSAERTGGSVSTLTIQRTQQEDSAVYLCASSQPGTNQPQHFGDGTRLSIL.